This is a list of T cell receptor beta chains from one sample in a study of CD8 T cells in Susac syndrome. Via MiXCR, TCRdb re-called the immunoSEQ multiplex PCR reads, giving one row per CDR3 protein. This table has about 180,000 distinct CDR3 sequences, roughly 95% appearing once. Sequencing was carried out using CD8+ T cells from PBMCs. These receptor sequences come from a human donor with multiple sclerosis. Each CDR3 is given with its conserved first and last residue. Fields, in order: J gene, D gene, V gene, CDR3 length, CDR3 DNA, CDR3 protein. D genes are given only for firm matches.

J gene: TRBJ2-5; D gene: TRBD2; V gene: TRBV15; CDR3 length: 17; CDR3 DNA: TGTGCCACCAGCAGAGGGCTAGCGGGGGTCCATGGTGAGACCCAGTACTTC; CDR3 protein: CATSRGLAGVHGETQYF
J gene: TRBJ2-3; D gene: NA; V gene: TRBV4-1; CDR3 length: 16; CDR3 DNA: TGCGCCAGCATGAATTTCTGGGCGGGATCCACAGATACGCAGTATTTT; CDR3 protein: CASMNFWAGSTDTQYF
J gene: TRBJ2-7; D gene: NA; V gene: TRBV29-1; CDR3 length: 12; CDR3 DNA: TGCAGCGTTGTGGTGAAGGGCTACGAGCAGTACTTC; CDR3 protein: CSVVVKGYEQYF
J gene: TRBJ2-7; D gene: TRBD2; V gene: TRBV13; CDR3 length: 15; CDR3 DNA: TGTGCCAGCAGCTTAGAGGCGGGAGGATCGGGAGAGCAGTACTTC; CDR3 protein: CASSLEAGGSGEQYF
J gene: TRBJ1-2; D gene: TRBD1; V gene: TRBV29-1; CDR3 length: 14; CDR3 DNA: TGCAGCGTCCAGGGACAGGGGAAATACTATGGCTACACCTTC; CDR3 protein: CSVQGQGKYYGYTF
J gene: TRBJ1-3; D gene: NA; V gene: TRBV9; CDR3 length: 16; CDR3 DNA: TGTGCCAGCAGCACCACCGTCGAGGGCTTTGGAAACACCATATATTTT; CDR3 protein: CASSTTVEGFGNTIYF
J gene: TRBJ2-6; D gene: TRBD1; V gene: TRBV12-3/TRBV12-4; CDR3 length: 17; CDR3 DNA: TGTGCCAGCAGTTTAGGACAGGGCAACAGAAGGGCCAACGTCCTGACTTTC; CDR3 protein: CASSLGQGNRRANVLTF
J gene: TRBJ2-3; D gene: TRBD1; V gene: TRBV27; CDR3 length: 13; CDR3 DNA: TGTGCCAGCAGTTGGACAGGACAAAACACGCAGTATTTT; CDR3 protein: CASSWTGQNTQYF
J gene: TRBJ1-1; D gene: NA; V gene: TRBV27; CDR3 length: 13; CDR3 DNA: TGTGCCAGCAGTTTGTGGGAGAACACTGAAGCTTTCTTT; CDR3 protein: CASSLWENTEAFF
J gene: TRBJ2-1; D gene: NA; V gene: TRBV29-1; CDR3 length: 14; CDR3 DNA: TGCAGCGTTGGCCGGGGGGCCACCTACAATGAGCAGTTCTTC; CDR3 protein: CSVGRGATYNEQFF
J gene: TRBJ2-7; D gene: NA; V gene: TRBV14; CDR3 length: 14; CDR3 DNA: TGTGCCAGCAGCCAAGGAGGCAGAACCTACGAGCAGTACTTC; CDR3 protein: CASSQGGRTYEQYF
J gene: TRBJ1-5; D gene: NA; V gene: TRBV9; CDR3 length: 14; CDR3 DNA: TGTGCCAGCAGCGTAGGGCATGGGGATCAGCCCCAGCATTTT; CDR3 protein: CASSVGHGDQPQHF
J gene: TRBJ1-1; D gene: NA; V gene: TRBV7-9; CDR3 length: 15; CDR3 DNA: TGTGCCAGCAGCCCAGGGGTCAGTGTTTTGCCTGAAGCTTTCTTT; CDR3 protein: CASSPGVSVLPEAFF
J gene: TRBJ2-3; D gene: NA; V gene: TRBV9; CDR3 length: 13; CDR3 DNA: TGTGCCAGCAGCACGGCGGGTACAGATACGCAGTATTTT; CDR3 protein: CASSTAGTDTQYF